This TCR beta chain originates from a study of response to subunit inactivated influenza vaccine. Study-level findings and limits: Each seasonal influenza vaccination recruits few new T cells, the authors suggested.

Germline lookup yields CDR1 MNHEY and CDR2 SVGAGI. Deletions cut 5 bases from V and 2 bases from J, with 15 bases between. The CDR3 sequence is 15 residues long. In this sample, this clonotype turned up a few times. Its target is unknown. TCRdb re-derived calls from the RT-PCR reads in MiXCR, one entry per CDR3 protein. The sample includes 500,000 to 600,000 distinct CDR3 sequences, roughly 15% of them seen just once. The origin of this receptor is a man over 45 who received an inactivated influenza vaccine. Material: PBMCs from blood, obtained roughly 12 days after vaccination. The chain links TRBV6-5 to TRBJ2-5; D is perhaps TRBD1 or TRBD2 (5 bases each). The CDR3 bases are TGTGCCAGCAGTCTACTCCCGGGACCGCAAGAGACCCAGTACTTC. Protein: CASSLLPGPQETQYF.